The sequence of this T cell receptor beta chain was determined in a study of cytomegalovirus exposure and HLA in healthy donors. This CDR3 spans 15 amino acids. Per the germline V gene, CDR1 is SEHNR and CDR2 is FQNEAQ (reference sequence). Trimming removed 4 bases from V and 4 bases from J; junction bases left unmatched: 6. A multiplex PCR was run with 60 Vbeta primers and 13 Jbeta primers. Sequenced by immunoSEQ multiplex PCR; TCRdb stores in-frame clones only, minus some. The data contain some 130,000 clones, around 85% of them singletons. The receptor was isolated from a woman aged 50 to 60 in good health and CMV-seropositive. Sequencing input: PBMCs. This sequence joins TRBV7-9 and TRBJ1-4, with TRBD1 identical over 7 bases. CDR3 DNA: TGTGCCAGCAGCTCAGGGGACAGCTATAATGAAAAACTGTTTTTT. It yields the protein CASSSGDSYNEKLFF. The whole variable domain, remainder taken from reference TRBV7-9 and TRBJ1-4, is DTGVSQNPRHKITKRGQNVTFRCDPISEHNRLYWYRQTLGQGPEFLTYFQNEAQLEKSRLLSDRFSAERPKGSFSTLEIQRTEQGDSAMYLCASSSGDSYNEKLFFGSGTQLSVL.